This note documents a single T cell receptor beta chain sequence. These data are taken from a study of shared clonotypes between healthy human individuals. The CDR3 is 20 amino acids. Trimming cost V 5 bases and J 0 bases; bases outside gene matches: 14. CDR1 SGHVS and CDR2 FQNEAQ come from the germline V gene. Only in-frame clones appear in the TCRdb table, and some are missing; sequencing was by immunoSEQ multiplex PCR. The table has around 940,000 clones, approximately 80% seen once. The sequence was obtained from a man aged 18 to 29 in good health. The specimen was memory CD4+ T cells sorted from blood. Subset defined: CD45RA-negative fraction. The V and J genes are TRBV7-8 and TRBJ1-5; TRBD1 matches at 12 bases. The DNA for the CDR3 is TGTGCCAGCAGCCCTATCCCGGGGACAGGGGGCTTATATAGCAATCAGCCCCAGCATTTT. Translation: CASSPIPGTGGLYSNQPQHF.